A single sample is the source of the 10 T cell receptor beta chains below, sequenced in a study of cytomegalovirus exposure and HLA in healthy donors. Some clones are missing from TCRdb's copy, which holds only in-frame ones; the method was immunoSEQ multiplex PCR. The table lists under 250,000 clones, around 80% of them singletons. What was sequenced was PBMCs. The receptors come from a woman aged 30 to 39 in good health and CMV-seronegative.

This clone occurred once. V usage is TRBV6-5 and J usage is TRBJ1-5; TRBD1 matches 8 bases. The CDR3 consists of 16 residues. The ends lost 4 bases at V and 4 bases at J; junction bases unmatched: 9. CDR1 and CDR2 from the germline V gene are MNHEY and SVGAGI. CDR3 DNA sequence: TGTGCCAGCAGTTTCGGAGGACAGGGTCAGAATCAGCCCCAGCATTTT. Its translation is CASSFGGQGQNQPQHF.

This chain uses TRBV2 with TRBJ2-1, with 7 bases identical to TRBD2. The junction had 10 bases not matched to a gene; V was cut back by 2 bases and J by 9 bases. In germline, CDR1 is SNHLY, CDR2 FYNNEI. The CDR3 contains 15 residues. The CDR3 bases are TGTGCCAGCAGTGAAACGGCTAGCGGTCAGGGTGAGCAGTTCTTC. The encoded protein is CASSETASGQGEQFF.

This chain joins TRBV15 and TRBJ2-3; TRBD1 agrees at 9 bases. CDR1 and CDR2 (germline): LNHNV, YYDKDF (reference sequence). The CDR3 is 16 amino acids. Trimming removed 0 bases from V and 6 bases from J; junction bases left unmatched: 7. The CDR3 protein is CATSREGQGSTDTQYF. The CDR3 DNA sequence: TGTGCCACCAGCAGAGAGGGACAGGGTTCGACCGATACGCAGTATTTT.

The gene calls are TRBV29-1 and TRBJ2-3, with 7 positions matching TRBD1. The CDR3 totals 14 residues. CDR1 is SQVTM and CDR2 is ANQGSEA in the germline V gene. With 5 bases clipped from V and 6 bases from J, the junction kept 11 bases outside the gene matches. CDR3 sequence (DNA): TGCAGCGTTCGACAGGGACCGACGGCGGATACGCAGTATTTT. This gives the protein CSVRQGPTADTQYF.

The J gene is TRBJ2-5, the V gene TRBV28, with TRBD2 identical over 10 bases. V lost 3 bases, J lost 0 bases, and 7 bases stayed unmatched. The CDR3 is 17 amino acids. CDR1 is MDHEN and CDR2 is SYDVKM in the germline V gene. CDR3 sequence reads: CASSFLASGGNQETQYF. CDR3 sequence (DNA): TGTGCCAGCAGTTTCCTGGCTAGCGGGGGCAACCAAGAGACCCAGTACTTC.

V gene TRBV13 combines with J gene TRBJ1-1; 9 bases fit TRBD1. Trimming at V came to 4 bases and at J to 3 bases, leaving 3 bases not matched to a gene. Germline lookup yields CDR1 PRHDT and CDR2 FYEKMQ (reference sequence). The CDR3 is made up of 14 amino acids. CDR3 amino acids: CASSSGTGYTEAFF. CDR3 coding DNA: TGTGCCAGCAGCTCGGGGACAGGGTACACTGAAGCTTTCTTT.

CDR3 sequence: CASSDGGGAGYNEQFF. The CDR3 nucleotides read TGTGCCAGCAGTGACGGCGGGGGGGCCGGGTACAATGAGCAGTTCTTC. This chain links TRBV6-4 with TRBJ2-1; 9 nucleotides line up with TRBD2. Trimming took 2 bases from V and 4 from J; bases not matched to a gene: 6. The CDR3 covers 16 residues. CDR1 is MRHNA, CDR2 SNTAGT, per germline.

The gene calls are TRBV19 and TRBJ1-3; no clear D gene. V was clipped by 5 bases and J by 4 bases, with 9 bases between them. This CDR3 region has 13 residues. Germline CDR1 LNHDA, CDR2 SQIVND (reference sequence). The CDR3 is CASSSQTGNTIYF. DNA of the CDR3: TGTGCCAGTAGTTCACAAACAGGAAACACCATATATTTT.

The chain is built from TRBV5-1 and TRBJ2-7; D gene ambiguous. Trimming shortened V by 5 bases and J by 1 base, and 19 bases separated the two germline ends. This CDR3 is built from 16 residues. Per germline, CDR1 SGHRS and CDR2 YFSETQ. The CDR3 loop reads CASRAPGEDMSYEQYF. Here the CDR3 DNA reads TGCGCCAGCAGAGCCCCCGGCGAAGACATGTCCTACGAGCAGTACTTC. Looking up the rest from reference TRBV5-1 and TRBJ2-7 gives the full variable domain: KAGVTQTPRYLIKTRGQQVTLSCSPISGHRSVSWYQQTPGQGLQFLFEYFSETQRNKGNFPGRFSGRQFSNSRSEMNVSTLELGDSALYLCASRAPGEDMSYEQYFGPGTRLTVT.

J is TRBJ2-1 and V is TRBV7-4; D may be TRBD2 (6 bases). V dropped 3 bases and J dropped 4 bases, with 16 bases sitting between them. The CDR3 is 16 amino acids. Germline V gene data show CDR1 as SGHVT and CDR2 as SQSDAQ. CDR3 sequence (DNA): TGTGCCAGCAGCTTGGGGGAGCGGGCTTGGTACAATGAGCAGTTCTTC. This sequence encodes CASSLGERAWYNEQFF.